The 26 T cell receptor beta chains below come from one sample, sequenced in a study of cytomegalovirus exposure and HLA in healthy donors. PCR amplification relied on 60 Vbeta primers (plus 13 Jbeta primers). TCRdb keeps only in-frame clones here, not all; method: immunoSEQ multiplex PCR. The sample shows 150,000 to 200,000 clones, 73% of them seen only once. Sequenced sample: PBMCs. Receptors were obtained from a woman in her late teens or twenties in good health and CMV-seropositive.

There are a few counts of this clone. The chain uses TRBV29-1 and TRBJ2-1, with 8 bases that match TRBD2. Losses at the gene ends were 4 bases for V and 2 bases for J; bases not matched to a gene: 4. The CDR3 runs to 14 residues. Looked up from germline, CDR1 is SQVTM and CDR2 is ANQGSEA. The CDR3 nucleotides read TGCAGCGTTGTTCGGGGACTAGCCTACAATGAGCAGTTCTTC. Protein: CSVVRGLAYNEQFF.

Concerning this clone itself: This sample includes further DNA sequences coding for the same CDR3. The rearrangement uses TRBV30 and TRBJ2-5, with D possibly being TRBD2 (6 bases). The germline V gene has CDR1 GTSNPN and CDR2 SVGIG (reference sequence). Trimming removed 0 bases at V and 2 bases at J, with 10 bases between. The CDR3 is made up of 14 amino acids. Here the CDR3 DNA reads TGTGCCTGGAGTGTTAGCGGTTTTCAAGAGACCCAGTACTTC. The encoded protein is CAWSVSGFQETQYF.

This clone showed up just a few times. This rearrangement joins TRBV7-9 to TRBJ1-2; D uncertain. This CDR3 comprises 12 residues. The ends were cut back, 5 bases at V and 8 bases at J, with 12 bases in the middle. In germline, CDR1 is SEHNR, CDR2 FQNEAQ (reference sequence). The CDR3 DNA is TGTGCCAGCAGCCTAGGAACTGTGGGCTACACCTTC. Translation: CASSLGTVGYTF.

The CDR3 nucleotides are TGTGCCACCAGCAGAGATAGGAGTGACGAGCAGTACTTC. Translating gives CATSRDRSDEQYF. The V call is TRBV15, the J call TRBJ2-7; D gene ambiguous. With 0 bases removed from V and 5 bases from J, the gap between germline ends came to 8 bases. The CDR3 contains 13 residues. The V gene's germline CDR1 is LNHNV and CDR2 YYDKDF (reference sequence).

The rearrangement links TRBV6-1 to TRBJ2-3; 7 nucleotides agree with TRBD2. V lost 3 bases to trimming and J lost 2 bases; unmatched junction nucleotides: 11. Germline CDR1 reads MNHNS; CDR2 reads SASEGT. The CDR3 sequence is 17 residues long. CDR3 amino acids: CASSEEASSGPTDTQYF. The CDR3 DNA follows: TGTGCCAGCAGTGAGGAGGCGTCTAGCGGCCCCACAGATACGCAGTATTTT.

The chain's CDR3 is CASSLDRNEQFF. CDR3 in DNA: TGTGCCAGCAGCTTAGATCGTAATGAGCAGTTCTTC. This rearrangement joins TRBV7-2 to TRBJ2-1; D gene ambiguous. The CDR3 is 12 amino acids. The germline gives CDR1 SGHTA, CDR2 FQGNSA. The V end was cut by 1 base, the J end by 7 bases, with 5 bases between.

This chain's CDR3 is CASSLDQISSYEQYF. The CDR3 DNA sequence: TGTGCCAGCAGCTTAGACCAGATAAGCTCCTACGAGCAGTACTTC. The chain has TRBV11-2 and TRBJ2-7; no reliable D call. Trimming took off 0 bases at V and 0 bases at J, with 9 bases between the two ends. Germline V gene lookup returns CDR1 SGHAT and CDR2 FQNNGV. This CDR3 has 15 amino acids. Full variable domain (rest looked up from reference TRBV11-2 and TRBJ2-7): EAGVAQSPRYKIIEKRQSVAFWCNPISGHATLYWYQQILGQGPKLLIQFQNNGVVDDSQLPKDRFSAERLKGVDSTLKIQPAKLEDSAVYLCASSLDQISSYEQYFGPGTRLTVT.

This clone has a handful of counts. The rearrangement links TRBV20-1 to TRBJ1-2; D not resolved. Germline loops: CDR1 DFQATT, CDR2 SNEGSKA (reference sequence). V was clipped by 5 bases and J by 7 bases, with 11 bases between them. The CDR3 length is 11 residues. In nucleotides, the CDR3 is TGCAGTGCTGAGGGAGCTGGTGGCTACACCTTC. It encodes CSAEGAGGYTF.

This clone turned up a few times. The J gene is TRBJ1-2, the V gene TRBV9; the match to TRBD1 covers 9 bases. The trim removed 0 bases at V and 3 bases at J, leaving 6 bases unmatched. Germline V gene data show CDR1 as SGDLS and CDR2 as YYNGEE. CDR3 length: 16 residues. CDR3 in DNA: TGTGCCAGCAGCGTAGGGGGGGACAGGGCGCACTATGGCTACACCTTC. It translates to CASSVGGDRAHYGYTF.

The chain couples TRBV4-1 to TRBJ1-3; 7 bases are a match to TRBD1. V was pared by 3 bases and J by 4 bases, with 9 bases of the junction left unmatched. Per germline, CDR1 MGHRA and CDR2 YSYEKL. CDR3 length equals 16 residues. CDR3: CASSQGGQTGGNTIYF. Written as DNA, the CDR3 is TGCGCCAGCAGCCAGGGGGGACAGACGGGGGGAAACACCATATATTTT.

The chain joins TRBV9 to TRBJ2-6, with D unclear. The V end was cut by 4 bases, the J end by 4 bases, with 6 bases between. The CDR3 length is 13 residues. Per the germline V gene, CDR1 is SGDLS and CDR2 is YYNGEE. CDR3 DNA: TGTGCCAGCAGCCTCCCCGGGGCCAACGTCCTGACTTTC. This encodes CASSLPGANVLTF.

The V and J genes are TRBV2 and TRBJ1-1; TRBD1 is a possible D gene (5 bases). The CDR3 has 15 residues. CDR1 is SNHLY, CDR2 FYNNEI, per germline. V lost 3 bases to trimming and J lost 6 bases, with 17 bases between them. CDR3 sequence reads: CASSDRRQRRAEAFF. The CDR3 region has the DNA TGTGCCAGCAGTGATAGGAGACAGCGAAGGGCTGAAGCTTTCTTT.

The CDR3 DNA reads as TGTGCCAGCAGCCGTAGGTCCGGACAGATCAATCAGCCCCAGCATTTT. Translation: CASSRRSGQINQPQHF. This chain links TRBV5-6 with TRBJ1-5; possible D gene TRBD1, 6 bases. The V and J ends lost 4 bases and 3 bases respectively, with 17 bases between them. The CDR3 is 16 residues long. Per germline, CDR1 SGHDT and CDR2 YYEEEE.

The chain carries TRBV6-4 and TRBJ2-6, with D unclear. The CDR3 runs 15 residues. Germline CDR1 and CDR2: MRHNA and SNTAGT. V lost 2 bases, J lost 0 bases, and 5 bases lay in between. The CDR3 region has the DNA TGTGCCAGCAGTGACCAGGCCTCTGGGGCCAACGTCCTGACTTTC. This translates into CASSDQASGANVLTF.

CDR3 sequence (DNA): TGTGCCAGCAGCCTTACGGGGGGACAAGAGACCCAGTACTTC. It encodes CASSLTGGQETQYF. The gene calls are TRBV11-2 and TRBJ2-5; 7 nucleotides line up with TRBD2. The V gene's germline CDR1 is SGHAT and CDR2 FQNNGV. CDR3 length: 14 residues. Unmatched junction bases numbered 5, after V lost 5 bases and J lost 2 bases. The variable domain in full, with the rest retrieved from reference TRBV11-2 and TRBJ2-5, is EAGVAQSPRYKIIEKRQSVAFWCNPISGHATLYWYQQILGQGPKLLIQFQNNGVVDDSQLPKDRFSAERLKGVDSTLKIQPAKLEDSAVYLCASSLTGGQETQYFGPGTRLLVL.

This clone was detected a few times. J is TRBJ2-5 and V is TRBV6-1, with D hard to call. CDR3 length: 11 residues. V was cut by 6 bases and J by 4 bases, with 6 bases left in between. Germline values: CDR1 MNHNS, CDR2 SASEGT. The CDR3 DNA reads as TGTGCCAGCAGGCGCGGAGAGACCCAGTACTTC. It yields the protein CASRRGETQYF.

The J gene is TRBJ2-5, the V gene TRBV14; D perhaps matches TRBD2 (6 bases). The J call may be faulty, since TRBJ2-7 better matches the DNA end. The CDR3 has 14 amino acids. CDR1 is SGHDN and CDR2 is FVKESK in the germline V gene. The CDR3 sequence: CASSPGTGSYEQYF. For the CDR3, the DNA is TGTGCCAGCAGCCCCGGGACTGGCTCCTACGAGCAGTACTTC.

The chain has TRBV6-1 and TRBJ1-3; no clear D gene. V lost 5 bases and J 2 bases, leaving 10 bases between the germline ends. The germline CDR1 and CDR2 sequences are MNHNS and SASEGT. This CDR3 is built from 14 residues. The CDR3 coding sequence is TGTGCCAGCAGTACAAAATTCGCTGGAAACACCATATATTTT. Amino acids: CASSTKFAGNTIYF.

The chain couples TRBV28 to TRBJ1-6; 8 bases match TRBD1. V was clipped by 4 bases and J by 7 bases; unmatched bases: 9. The CDR3 runs to 16 residues. Germline V gene data show CDR1 as MDHEN and CDR2 as SYDVKM. CDR3 coding DNA: TGTGCCAGCAGTTCACCGCACAGGGGGGGGAATTCACCCCTCCACTTT. Amino acids: CASSSPHRGGNSPLHF.

The CDR3 here is CASSFTTGVNQPQHF. The CDR3 DNA sequence: TGTGCCAGCAGTTTCACGACGGGGGTCAATCAGCCCCAGCATTTT. The gene calls are TRBV6-6 and TRBJ1-5; TRBD1 might be the D (5 bases). Trimming cost V 4 bases and J 3 bases, with 13 bases left between them. The germline gives CDR1 MNHNY, CDR2 SVGAGI (reference sequence). The CDR3 length is 15 residues.

The table lists this clone with a few counts. This chain uses TRBV6-5 with TRBJ1-3; D is ambiguous. The CDR3 runs to 16 residues. V was shortened by 0 bases and J by 0 bases, with 9 bases between the two germline ends. The germline V gene encodes CDR1 MNHEY and CDR2 SVGAGI. The CDR3 region has the DNA TGTGCCAGCAGTTACTCGGACTTCGGCTCTGGAAACACCATATATTTT. It translates to CASSYSDFGSGNTIYF.

The chain has TRBV6-5 and TRBJ2-2; TRBD2 aligns across 12 bases. Looked up from germline, CDR1 is MNHEY and CDR2 is SVGAGI. After removal of 3 bases from V and 5 bases from J, the junction contained 1 base not matched to a gene. The CDR3 loop spans 15 amino acids. CDR3 amino acids: CASSYGLAGTGELFF. The CDR3 nucleotides read TGTGCCAGCAGTTATGGACTAGCGGGGACCGGGGAGCTGTTTTTT.

The chain links TRBV11-3 to TRBJ2-7; tentative D call: TRBD2 (6 bases). There are 19 residues in the CDR3. From germline, CDR1 is SGHNT and CDR2 YENEEA. V lost 2 bases to trimming and J lost 2 bases, with 25 bases between them. The CDR3 region has the DNA TGTGCCAGCAGCTTACCCCAGGCAGGGTCGGGGGAGGAGGCCTACGAGCAGTACTTC. Translation: CASSLPQAGSGEEAYEQYF.

This clone was observed once. J is TRBJ2-5 and V is TRBV16, with 8 bases aligning to TRBD2. The junction had 2 bases not matched to a gene; V was cut back by 3 bases and J by 5 bases. CDR1 is KGHSY, CDR2 FQNENV, per germline. There are 13 residues in the CDR3. The CDR3 DNA follows: TGTGCCAGCAGCCAGACTAGCGTCGAGACCCAGTACTTC. Protein: CASSQTSVETQYF.

This sequence joins TRBV5-1 and TRBJ1-1, with D possibly TRBD1 on 5 matching bases. Germline loops: CDR1 SGHRS, CDR2 YFSETQ. The CDR3 sequence is 14 residues long. The germline V and J ends were trimmed by 4 bases and 5 bases, with 15 bases remaining between them. CDR3: CASSAPQAATEAFF. CDR3 DNA sequence: TGCGCCAGCAGCGCGCCACAGGCAGCGACTGAAGCTTTCTTT.

In its sample, this clone was seen a few times. This specimen includes other DNA sequences encoding the same CDR3. This rearrangement joins TRBV4-1 to TRBJ1-5, with a tentative D call TRBD1 (6 bases). Trimming shortened V by 1 base and J by 2 bases, and 9 bases separated the two germline ends. Per germline, CDR1 MGHRA and CDR2 YSYEKL. CDR3 length equals 15 residues. CDR3 coding DNA: TGCGCCAGCAGCCAAGCACAGGGTGGCAATCAGCCCCAGCATTTT. This gives the protein CASSQAQGGNQPQHF.